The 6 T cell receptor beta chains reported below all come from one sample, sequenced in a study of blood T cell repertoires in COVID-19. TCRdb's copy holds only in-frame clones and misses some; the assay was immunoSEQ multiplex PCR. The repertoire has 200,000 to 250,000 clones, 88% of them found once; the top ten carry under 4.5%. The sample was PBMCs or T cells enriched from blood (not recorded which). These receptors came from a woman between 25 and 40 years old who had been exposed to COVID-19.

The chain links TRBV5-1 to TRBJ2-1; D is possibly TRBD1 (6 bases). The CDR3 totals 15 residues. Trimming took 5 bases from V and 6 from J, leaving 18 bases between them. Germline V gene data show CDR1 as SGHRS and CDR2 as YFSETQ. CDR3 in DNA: TGCGCCAGCAGAGAATCAGGGGCGACGATCAATGAGCAGTTCTTC. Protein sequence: CASRESGATINEQFF.

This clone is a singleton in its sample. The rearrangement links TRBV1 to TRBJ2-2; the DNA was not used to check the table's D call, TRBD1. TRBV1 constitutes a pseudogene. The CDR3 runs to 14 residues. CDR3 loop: CTSSQGKGTGELFF. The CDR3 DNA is TGCACCAGCAGCCAAGGGAAGGGGACCGGGGAGCTGTTTTTT.

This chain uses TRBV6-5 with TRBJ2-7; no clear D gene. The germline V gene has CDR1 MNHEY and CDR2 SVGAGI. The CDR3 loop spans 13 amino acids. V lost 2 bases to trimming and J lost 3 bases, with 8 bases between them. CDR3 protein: CASSYRRNYEQYF. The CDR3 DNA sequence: TGTGCCAGCAGTTACCGGCGGAACTACGAGCAGTACTTC.

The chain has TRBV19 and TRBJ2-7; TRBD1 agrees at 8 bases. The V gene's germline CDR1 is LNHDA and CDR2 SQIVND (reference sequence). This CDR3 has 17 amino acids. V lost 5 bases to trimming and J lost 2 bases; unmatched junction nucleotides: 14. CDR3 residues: CASSPQTTGEDPYEQYF. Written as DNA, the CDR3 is TGTGCCAGTAGTCCACAGACGACAGGGGAGGACCCCTACGAGCAGTACTTC.

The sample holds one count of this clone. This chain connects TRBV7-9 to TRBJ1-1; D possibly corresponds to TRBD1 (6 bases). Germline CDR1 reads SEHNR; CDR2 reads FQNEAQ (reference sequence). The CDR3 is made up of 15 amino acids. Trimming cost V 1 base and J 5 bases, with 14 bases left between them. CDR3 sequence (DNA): TGTGCCAGCAGCTTAGTCTCCGGGGGGCGTACTGAAGCTTTCTTT. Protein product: CASSLVSGGRTEAFF.

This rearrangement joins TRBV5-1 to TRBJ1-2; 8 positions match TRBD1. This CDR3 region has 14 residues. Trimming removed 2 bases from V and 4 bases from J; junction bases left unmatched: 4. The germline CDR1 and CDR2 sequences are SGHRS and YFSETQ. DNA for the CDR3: TGCGCCAGCAGCTTAGAGACAGGGGTCTATGGCTACACCTTC. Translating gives CASSLETGVYGYTF.